The clone carrying this T cell receptor (beta chain) was counted at least ten times. The data derive from a study of T-cell reconstitution after alpha-beta-depleted transplantation in children. Unique molecular identifiers were incorporated when the TCRbeta library was constructed. Each CDR3 protein is one row after TCRdb ran MiXCR on the PCR reads. The table records around 200,000 distinct CDR3 sequences, roughly 6.8% of them present only once. In germline, CDR1 is LNHNV, CDR2 YYDKDF (reference sequence). This CDR3 has 13 residues. The V end was cut by 0 bases, the J end by 5 bases, with 5 bases between.

The rearrangement uses TRBV15 and TRBJ1-5; D call uncertain. The receptor was derived from a human donor who donated a stem cell graft to a child with Wiskott-Aldrich syndrome. Sequencing used PBMCs from the stem cell graft donor, obtained from the stem cell graft. CDR3 residues: CATSRDTHQPQHF. For the CDR3, the DNA is TGTGCCACCAGCAGAGATACGCATCAGCCCCAGCATTTT.